This T cell receptor (beta chain) was obtained from a study of shared clonotypes between healthy human individuals. Repertoires were generated with immunoSEQ multiplex PCR, while TCRdb's copy carries only in-frame clones and drops some. The sample carries 800,000 or so clones, about 96% recorded once. V lost 0 bases to trimming and J lost 4 bases, with 10 bases between them. The germline CDR1 and CDR2 sequences are SGDLS and YYNGEE. The CDR3 spans 14 residues. Naive CD8 cells comprised CD45RO-negative, CCR7-positively selected cells, excluding terminally differentiated effector memory CD45RA+ cells. The sequence derives from a man aged 25 to 40 in good health. Sequencing was done on a sample of naive CD8+ T cells sorted from blood. This sequence joins TRBV9 and TRBJ1-2, with D uncertain. CDR3 sequence reads: CASSVGSGIYGYTF. In DNA form, the CDR3 reads TGTGCCAGCAGCGTAGGGTCCGGAATCTATGGCTACACCTTC. The variable domain in full, with the rest retrieved from reference TRBV9 and TRBJ1-2, is DSGVTQTPKHLITATGQRVTLRCSPRSGDLSVYWYQQSLDQGLQFLIQYYNGEERAKGNILERFSAQQFPDLHSELNLSSLELGDSALYFCASSVGSGIYGYTFGSGTRLTVV.